This entry features one TCR beta chain sequence. Its antigen is still unknown. Amplified regions were TCR beta CDR3 sequences from RNA transcripts. The study used the HTBI primer set for a first-round RT-PCR of the TCR CDR3. Via MiXCR, TCRdb re-called the multiplex PCR reads, giving one row per CDR3 protein. There are over 200,000 distinct CDR3 sequences in the sample; over 15% occur only once, and 50% lies in the top ten. The data were taken from a study of T cells in Graves' hyperthyroidism and ophthalmopathy. V lost 0 bases to trimming and J lost 3 bases, with 12 bases between them. This CDR3 is built from 14 residues. Germline-derived CDR1 and CDR2 are GTSNPN and SVGIG (reference sequence). Study results and caveats: Most thyroid clonotypes that were expanded above 0.001 also turned up in blood.

Absence of ophthalmopathy progression within 18 months defined stable Graves' hyperthyroidism. The sample was blood. This TCR was recovered from a man between 50 and 59 years old with Graves' hyperthyroidism. This chain links TRBV30 with TRBJ2-7; unclear D gene. The CDR3 spells CAWSVGPGIYEQYF. As DNA, the CDR3 is TGTGCCTGGAGTGTGGGCCCTGGGATCTACGAGCAGTACTTC.